This T cell receptor beta chain was sequenced for a study of control samples from healthy donors and cancer patients. Sequencing used immunoSEQ multiplex PCR; TCRdb keeps in-frame clones, though not all of them. The table has more than 150,000 clones, approximately 93% seen once. Germline V gene data show CDR1 as MDHEN and CDR2 as SYDVKM. The trim removed 5 bases at V and 2 bases at J, leaving 6 bases unmatched. The CDR3 spans 16 residues. The sequenced sample was blood. This TCR was recovered from a man between 45 and 60 years old in good health. The rearrangement links TRBV28 to TRBJ1-4, with 9 bases aligning to TRBD1. The CDR3 DNA reads as TGTGCCAGCAGTAGACAGGGGGGGGTGACTAATGAAAAACTGTTTTTT. It specifies CASSRQGGVTNEKLFF.